Below, 3 T cell receptor beta chains from the same sample are listed, as sequenced in a study of OX40 agonist ivuxolimab in advanced cancers. TCRdb keeps only in-frame clones here, not all; method: immunoSEQ multiplex PCR. The sample yields over 20,000 clones, 85% to 90% seen once. The sample was CD4+ or CD8+ T cells sorted from blood, taken in a trial of the OX40 agonist ivuxolimab. The receptors were gathered from an adult with an advanced solid tumor such as melanoma, head and neck, liver or kidney cancer.

This clone was seen a handful of times. The gene calls are TRBV9 and TRBJ2-7; D tentatively fits TRBD1 or TRBD2 (7 bases each). Trimming cost V 6 bases and J 4 bases, with 17 bases left between them. The CDR3 is 14 residues long. The germline V gene encodes CDR1 SGDLS and CDR2 YYNGEE. The CDR3 region has the DNA TGTGCCAGCACCCCAGGGGGGGGCACATACGAGCAGTACTTC. Its protein is CASTPGGGTYEQYF.

This clone came up a few times. The rearrangement joins TRBV30 to TRBJ1-1; tentative D call: TRBD1 (5 bases). V lost 2 bases and J lost 2, with 9 bases in between. The CDR3 consists of 13 residues. Germline V gives CDR1 GTSNPN, CDR2 SVGIG (reference sequence). The CDR3 spells CAWSRDGNTEAFF. The DNA of the CDR3 is TGTGCCTGGAGTCGGGACGGAAACACTGAAGCTTTCTTT.

A word on this clone: The junction shows a germline mismatch at one end, possibly a read error. V is TRBV4-1 and J is TRBJ2-5, with TRBD1 identical over 7 bases. The CDR3 extends over 15 amino acids. Germline assignment: CDR1 MGHRA and CDR2 YSYEKL. The CDR3 nucleotides are TGCGCCAGCAGCATGGACAGGAACAGAGTGGAGACCCGGTACTTC. It codes for CASSMDRNRVETRYF.